This passage covers 4 T cell receptor beta chains from one sample sequenced in a study of OX40 agonist ivuxolimab in advanced cancers. The assay was immunoSEQ multiplex PCR, and TCRdb's table has in-frame clones only and misses some. The sample holds about 70,000 clones; about 93% are singletons and the top ten take 7.6%. The sequencing used CD4+ or CD8+ T cells sorted from blood, collected in a trial of the OX40 agonist ivuxolimab. These receptors were taken from an adult with an advanced solid tumor such as melanoma, head and neck, liver or kidney cancer.

This chain joins TRBV9 and TRBJ2-3, with TRBD2 matching over 9 bases. Germline assignment: CDR1 SGDLS and CDR2 YYNGEE. The CDR3 is 18 residues long. V trimming: 0 bases; J trimming: 2 bases; junction bases outside the gene matches: 10. The CDR3 protein is CASSVEGWASGVTDTQYF. The CDR3 DNA follows: TGTGCCAGCAGCGTAGAGGGGTGGGCTAGCGGGGTCACAGATACGCAGTATTTT.

The V gene is TRBV4-1, the J gene TRBJ2-1; D gene ambiguous. V was shortened by 0 bases and J by 0 bases, with 9 bases between the two germline ends. The CDR3 contains 16 residues. The V gene's germline CDR1 is MGHRA and CDR2 YSYEKL. CDR3 nucleotides: TGCGCCAGCAGCCAAGAGCCGATCAGCTCCTACAATGAGCAGTTCTTC. Translation gives CASSQEPISSYNEQFF.

This clone appeared once. The J gene is TRBJ2-5, the V gene TRBV10-3, with D unclear. The tail of the sequence fits TRBJ2-7 better, so the J call may be wrong. Germline V gene sequence: CDR1 ENHRY, CDR2 SYGVKD. This CDR3 contains 12 residues. The CDR3 DNA reads as TGTGCCATCAGTGCGGACGGCTACGAGCAGTACTTC. As protein: CAISADGYEQYF.

The chain links TRBV11-2 to TRBJ2-2; 8 nucleotides align to TRBD2. V lost 1 base, J lost 7 bases, and 8 bases stayed unmatched. The CDR3 spans 16 residues. The germline V gene has CDR1 SGHAT and CDR2 FQNNGV. CDR3 sequence (DNA): TGTGCCAGCAGCTTAGGAGGACTAGCATCAGACGGGGAGCTGTTTTTT. The encoded protein is CASSLGGLASDGELFF.